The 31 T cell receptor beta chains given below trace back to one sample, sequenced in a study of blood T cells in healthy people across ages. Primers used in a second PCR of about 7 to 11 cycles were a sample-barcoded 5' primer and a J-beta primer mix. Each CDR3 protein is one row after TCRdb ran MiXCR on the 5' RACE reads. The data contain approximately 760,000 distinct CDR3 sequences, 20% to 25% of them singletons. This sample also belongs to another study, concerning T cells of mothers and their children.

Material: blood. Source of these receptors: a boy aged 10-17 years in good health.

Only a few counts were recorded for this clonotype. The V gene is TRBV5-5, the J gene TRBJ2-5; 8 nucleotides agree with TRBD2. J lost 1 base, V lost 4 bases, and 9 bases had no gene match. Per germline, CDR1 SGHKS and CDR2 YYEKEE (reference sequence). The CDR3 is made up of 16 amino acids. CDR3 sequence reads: CASSRAGGLGQETQYF. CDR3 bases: TGTGCCAGCAGCCGTGCGGGGGGATTGGGCCAAGAGACCCAGTACTTC.

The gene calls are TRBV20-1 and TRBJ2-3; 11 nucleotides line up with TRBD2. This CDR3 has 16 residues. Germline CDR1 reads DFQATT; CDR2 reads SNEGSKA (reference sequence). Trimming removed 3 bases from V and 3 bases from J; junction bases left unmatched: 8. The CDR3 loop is CSASPLAGGATDTQYF. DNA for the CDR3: TGCAGTGCTAGTCCCCTAGCGGGAGGAGCTACAGATACGCAGTATTTT.

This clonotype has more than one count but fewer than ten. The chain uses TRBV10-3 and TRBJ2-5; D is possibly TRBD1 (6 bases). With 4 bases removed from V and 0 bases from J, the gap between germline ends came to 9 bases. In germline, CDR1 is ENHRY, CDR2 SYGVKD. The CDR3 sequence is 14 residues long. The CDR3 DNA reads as TGTGCCATCAGTGGTGGGGGCGACCAAGAGACCCAGTACTTC. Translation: CAISGGGDQETQYF.

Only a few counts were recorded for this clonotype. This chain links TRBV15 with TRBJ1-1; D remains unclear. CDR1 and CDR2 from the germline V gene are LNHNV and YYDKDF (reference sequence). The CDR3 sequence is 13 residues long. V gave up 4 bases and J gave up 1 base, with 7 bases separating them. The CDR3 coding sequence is TGTGCCACCAGCATCCTAGGGAACACTGAAGCTTTCTTT. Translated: CATSILGNTEAFF. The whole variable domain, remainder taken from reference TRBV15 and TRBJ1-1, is DAMVIQNPRYQVTQFGKPVTLSCSQTLNHNVMYWYQQKSSQAPKLLFHYYDKDFNNEADTPDNFQSRRPNTSFCFLDIRSPGLGDTAMYLCATSILGNTEAFFGQGTRLTVV.

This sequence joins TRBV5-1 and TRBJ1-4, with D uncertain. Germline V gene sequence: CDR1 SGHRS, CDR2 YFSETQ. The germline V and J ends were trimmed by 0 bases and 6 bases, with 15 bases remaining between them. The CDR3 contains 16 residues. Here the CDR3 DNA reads TGCGCCAGCAGCTTGGGTCAAGGCGGGGTAGATGAAAAACTGTTTTTT. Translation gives CASSLGQGGVDEKLFF.

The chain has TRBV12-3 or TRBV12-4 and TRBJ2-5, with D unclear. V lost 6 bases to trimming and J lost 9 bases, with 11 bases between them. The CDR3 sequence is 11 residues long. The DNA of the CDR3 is TGTGCCAGCAGCCAAGAGAAGGCCCAGTACTTC. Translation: CASSQEKAQYF.

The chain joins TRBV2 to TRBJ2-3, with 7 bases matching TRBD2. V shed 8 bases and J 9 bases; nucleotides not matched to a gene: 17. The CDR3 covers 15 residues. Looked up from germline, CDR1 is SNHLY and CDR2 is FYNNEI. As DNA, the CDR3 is TGTGCCAGCGGAATGGGAGGGACTACAGTAAGGACGCAGTATTTT. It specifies CASGMGGTTVRTQYF.

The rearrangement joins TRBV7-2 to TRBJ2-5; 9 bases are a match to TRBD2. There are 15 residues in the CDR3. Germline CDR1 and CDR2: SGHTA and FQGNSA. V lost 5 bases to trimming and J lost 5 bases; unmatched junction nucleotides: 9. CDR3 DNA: TGTGCCAGCAGCCCCGCGGCGGGGGGGCACGAGACCCAGTACTTC. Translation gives CASSPAAGGHETQYF.

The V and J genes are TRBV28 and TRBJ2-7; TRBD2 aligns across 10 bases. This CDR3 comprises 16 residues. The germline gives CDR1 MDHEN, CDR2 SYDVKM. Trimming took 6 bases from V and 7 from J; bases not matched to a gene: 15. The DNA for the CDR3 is TGTGCCAGCAGGTTTACGCCCGGGACTAGCGAATGGGAGCAGTACTTC. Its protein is CASRFTPGTSEWEQYF.

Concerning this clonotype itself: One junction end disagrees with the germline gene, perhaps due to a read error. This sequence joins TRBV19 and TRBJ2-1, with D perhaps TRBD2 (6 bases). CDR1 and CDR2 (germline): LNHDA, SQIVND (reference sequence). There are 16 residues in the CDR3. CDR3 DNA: TGTGCCAGTAGCATAGCTGGGGGGACGTCCTACAATGAGCAGTTCTTC. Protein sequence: CASSIAGGTSYNEQFF.

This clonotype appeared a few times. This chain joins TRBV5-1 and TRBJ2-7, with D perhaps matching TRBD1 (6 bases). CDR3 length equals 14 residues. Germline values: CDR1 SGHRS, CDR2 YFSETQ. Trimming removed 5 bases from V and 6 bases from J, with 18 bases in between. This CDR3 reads CASSWATRGSEQYF. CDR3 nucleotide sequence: TGCGCCAGCAGTTGGGCAACTAGGGGGTCCGAGCAGTACTTC.

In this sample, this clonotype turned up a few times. CDR3 protein: CASSLVLANEQFF. CDR3 sequence (DNA): TGTGCCAGCAGTTTAGTACTAGCCAATGAGCAGTTCTTC. The chain employs TRBV12-3 or TRBV12-4 and TRBJ2-1, with D possibly being TRBD2 (6 bases). The CDR3 has 13 residues. The ends were cut back, 1 base at V and 6 bases at J, with 7 bases in the middle.

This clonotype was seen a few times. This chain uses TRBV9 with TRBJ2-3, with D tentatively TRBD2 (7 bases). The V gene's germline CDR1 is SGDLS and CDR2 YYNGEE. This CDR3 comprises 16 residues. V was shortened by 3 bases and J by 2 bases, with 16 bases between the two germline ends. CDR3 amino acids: CASSAPGGLHTDTQYF. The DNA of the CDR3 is TGTGCCAGCAGCGCCCCGGGGGGCCTTCACACAGATACGCAGTATTTT.

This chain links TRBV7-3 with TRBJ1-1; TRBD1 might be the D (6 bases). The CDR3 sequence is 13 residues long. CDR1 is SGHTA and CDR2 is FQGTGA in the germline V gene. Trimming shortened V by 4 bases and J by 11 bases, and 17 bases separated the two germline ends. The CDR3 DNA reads TGTGCCAGCAGCTCCGGGCAGGGGAAAGAGGCTTTCTTT. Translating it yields CASSSGQGKEAFF.

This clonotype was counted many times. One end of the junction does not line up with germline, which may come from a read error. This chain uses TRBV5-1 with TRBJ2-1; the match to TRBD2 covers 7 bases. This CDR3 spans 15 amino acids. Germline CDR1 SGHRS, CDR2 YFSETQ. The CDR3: CASSSSGVSYNEQFF. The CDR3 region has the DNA TGTGCCAGCAGTTCTAGCGGAGTCTCCTACAATGAGCAGTTCTTC. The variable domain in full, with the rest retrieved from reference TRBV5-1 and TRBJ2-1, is KAGVTQTPRYLIKTRGQQVTLSCSPISGHRSVSWYQQTPGQGLQFLFEYFSETQRNKGNFPGRFSGRQFSNSRSEMNVSTLELGDSALYLCASSSSGVSYNEQFFGPGTRLTVL.

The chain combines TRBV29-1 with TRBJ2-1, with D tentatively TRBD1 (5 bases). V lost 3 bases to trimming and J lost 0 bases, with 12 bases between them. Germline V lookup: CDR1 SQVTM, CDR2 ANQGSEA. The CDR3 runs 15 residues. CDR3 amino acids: CSVEGHLSSYNEQFF. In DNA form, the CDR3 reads TGCAGCGTTGAGGGGCATCTAAGCTCCTACAATGAGCAGTTCTTC.

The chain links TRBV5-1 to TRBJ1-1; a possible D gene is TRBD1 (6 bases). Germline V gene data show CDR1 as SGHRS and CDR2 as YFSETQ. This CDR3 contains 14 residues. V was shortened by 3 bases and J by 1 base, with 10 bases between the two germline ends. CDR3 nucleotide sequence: TGCGCCAGCAGCTCGGCACAGGGGAACACTGAAGCTTTCTTT. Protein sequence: CASSSAQGNTEAFF.

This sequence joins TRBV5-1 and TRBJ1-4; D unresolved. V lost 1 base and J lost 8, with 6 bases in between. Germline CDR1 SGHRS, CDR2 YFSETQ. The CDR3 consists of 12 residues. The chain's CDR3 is CASSLPDEKLFF. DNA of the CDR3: TGCGCCAGCAGCTTGCCCGACGAAAAACTGTTTTTT.

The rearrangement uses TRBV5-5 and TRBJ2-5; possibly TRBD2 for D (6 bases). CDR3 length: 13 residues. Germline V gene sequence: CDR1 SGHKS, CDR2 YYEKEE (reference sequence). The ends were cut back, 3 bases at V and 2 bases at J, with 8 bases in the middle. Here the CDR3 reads CASSWTIQETQYF. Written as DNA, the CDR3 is TGTGCCAGCAGCTGGACTATTCAAGAGACCCAGTACTTC.

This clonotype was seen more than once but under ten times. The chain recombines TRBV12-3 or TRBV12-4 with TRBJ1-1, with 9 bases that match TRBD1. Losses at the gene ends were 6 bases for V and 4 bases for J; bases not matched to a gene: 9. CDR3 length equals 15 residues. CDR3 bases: TGTGCCAGCAGCCTGGGACAGGGAGTTCCCACTGAAGCTTTCTTT. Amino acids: CASSLGQGVPTEAFF.

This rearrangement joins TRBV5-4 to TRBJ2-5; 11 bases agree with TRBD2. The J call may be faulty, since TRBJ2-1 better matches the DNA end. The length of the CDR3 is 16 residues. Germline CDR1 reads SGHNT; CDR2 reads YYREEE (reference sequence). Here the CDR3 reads CASSSRTSGLHNEQFF. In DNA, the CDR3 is TGTGCCAGCAGCTCGCGGACTAGCGGGCTTCACAATGAGCAGTTCTTC.

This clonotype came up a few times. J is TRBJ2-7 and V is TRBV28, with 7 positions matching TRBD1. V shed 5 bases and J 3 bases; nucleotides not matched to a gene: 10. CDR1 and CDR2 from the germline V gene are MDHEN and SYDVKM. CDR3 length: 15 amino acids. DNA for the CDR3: TGTGCCAGCAGTCTCCTGACAGGGCTCGTCTACGAGCAGTACTTC. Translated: CASSLLTGLVYEQYF.

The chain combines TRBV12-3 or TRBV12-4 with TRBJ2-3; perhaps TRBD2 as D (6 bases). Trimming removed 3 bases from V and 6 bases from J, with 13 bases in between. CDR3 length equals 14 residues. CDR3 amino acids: CASSLAGTVDTQYF. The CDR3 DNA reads TGTGCCAGCAGTTTGGCGGGAACTGTGGATACGCAGTATTTT.

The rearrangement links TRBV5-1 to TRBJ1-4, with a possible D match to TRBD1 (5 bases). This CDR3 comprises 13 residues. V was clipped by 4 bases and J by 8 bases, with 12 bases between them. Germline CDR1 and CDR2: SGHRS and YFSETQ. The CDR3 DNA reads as TGCGCCAGCAGCCCCGGACACGACGAAAAACTGTTTTTT. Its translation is CASSPGHDEKLFF. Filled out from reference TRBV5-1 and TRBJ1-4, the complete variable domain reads KAGVTQTPRYLIKTRGQQVTLSCSPISGHRSVSWYQQTPGQGLQFLFEYFSETQRNKGNFPGRFSGRQFSNSRSEMNVSTLELGDSALYLCASSPGHDEKLFFGSGTQLSVL.

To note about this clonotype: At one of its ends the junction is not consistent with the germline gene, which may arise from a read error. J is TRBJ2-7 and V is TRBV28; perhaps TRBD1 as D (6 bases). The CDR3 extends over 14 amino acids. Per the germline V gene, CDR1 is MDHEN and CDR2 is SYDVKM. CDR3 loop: CASSPFGQRYERYF. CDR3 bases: TGTGCCAGCAGCCCTTTTGGACAGCGCTACGAGCGGTACTTC.

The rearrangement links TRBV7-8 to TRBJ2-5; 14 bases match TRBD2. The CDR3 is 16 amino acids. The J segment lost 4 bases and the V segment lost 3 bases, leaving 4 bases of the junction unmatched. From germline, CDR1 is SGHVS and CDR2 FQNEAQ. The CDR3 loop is CASSFRTSGGTETQYF. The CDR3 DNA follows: TGTGCCAGCAGCTTCCGGACTAGCGGGGGGACAGAGACCCAGTACTTC.

CDR3 loop: CASSQDEGTSGYNEQFF. DNA for the CDR3: TGTGCCAGCAGCCAAGACGAAGGGACTAGCGGGTACAATGAGCAGTTCTTC. The V and J genes are TRBV4-2 and TRBJ2-1; 12 bases fit TRBD2. This CDR3 has 17 amino acids. CDR1 is LGHNA and CDR2 is YNFKEQ in the germline V gene. J was trimmed by 4 bases and V by 0 bases; bases with no gene match: 4.

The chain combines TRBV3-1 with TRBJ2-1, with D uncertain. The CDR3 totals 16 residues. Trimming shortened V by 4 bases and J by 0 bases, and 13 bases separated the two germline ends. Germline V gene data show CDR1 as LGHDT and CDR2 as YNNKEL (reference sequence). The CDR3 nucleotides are TGTGCCAGCAGCCCCTCTCTAGAAAGCTCCTACAATGAGCAGTTCTTC. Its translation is CASSPSLESSYNEQFF.

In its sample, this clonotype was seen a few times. CDR3 coding DNA: TGTGCCACCAGCAGAGAGGTTAGCAATCAGCCCCAGCATTTT. Protein product: CATSREVSNQPQHF. The genes are TRBV15 and TRBJ1-5; no definite D call. The V end lost 0 bases, the J end lost 0 bases, and 3 bases lay between the germline ends. Germline V gene sequence: CDR1 LNHNV, CDR2 YYDKDF (reference sequence). CDR3 length: 14 residues.

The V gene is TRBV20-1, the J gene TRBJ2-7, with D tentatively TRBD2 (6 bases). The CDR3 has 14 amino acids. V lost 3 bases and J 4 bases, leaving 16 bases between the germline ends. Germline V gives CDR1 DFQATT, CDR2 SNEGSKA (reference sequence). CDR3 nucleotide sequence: TGCAGTGCTAGCTTAGTGGCAGGGAGGTACGAGCAGTACTTC. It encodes CSASLVAGRYEQYF.

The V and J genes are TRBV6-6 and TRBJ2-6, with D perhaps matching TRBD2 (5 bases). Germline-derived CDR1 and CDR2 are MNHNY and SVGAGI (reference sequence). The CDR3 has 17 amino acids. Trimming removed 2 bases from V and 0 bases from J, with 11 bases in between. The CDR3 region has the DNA TGTGCCAGCAGTTACGCGGGCTCTAGCTCTGGGGCCAACGTCCTGACTTTC. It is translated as CASSYAGSSSGANVLTF.